This T cell receptor beta chain was sequenced during a study of blood T cells in healthy people across ages. Study-wide findings and caveats: Strong correlation linked observed beta diversity and percent naive T cells.

This clonotype was counted many times. Its antigen is unidentified. Next came a second PCR, run for about 7 to 12 cycles, which used a sample-barcoded 5' primer along with a J-beta primer mix. MiXCR, run by TCRdb on the 5' RACE reads, gives a single entry per CDR3 protein. This table holds fewer than 1,200,000 distinct CDR3 sequences, around 27% found once. The CDR3 has 15 residues. The V gene lost 1 base and the J gene lost 3 bases, with 12 bases spanning the gap. The germline V gene has CDR1 MDHEN and CDR2 SYDVKM. These data were also reused for a study on T cells of mothers and their children.

The source material was blood. The J gene is TRBJ1-1, the V gene TRBV28, with D perhaps matching TRBD1 (5 bases). The receptor's source is a girl aged 2-15 years in good health. The CDR3 sequence: CASSLLGRRDTEAFF. CDR3 in DNA: TGTGCCAGCAGTTTATTGGGGCGAAGGGACACTGAAGCTTTCTTT.